The 17 T cell receptor beta chains listed next were all sequenced from one sample in a study of T cell responses to AZD1222 COVID-19 vaccine. Only in-frame clones appear in the TCRdb table, and some are missing; sequencing was by immunoSEQ multiplex PCR. This table holds about 180,000 clones, approximately 90% found once. The sample here was peripheral blood, taken on day 0 of AZD1222 vaccination. The source of these receptors is an adult in good health.

This chain links TRBV6-1 with TRBJ1-2; D is unclear. The CDR3 has 14 residues. Deletions cut 3 bases from V and 4 bases from J, with 12 bases between. CDR1 is MNHNS, CDR2 SASEGT, per germline. This CDR3 reads CASSERAPGYGYTF. In DNA form, the CDR3 reads TGTGCCAGCAGTGAGAGGGCCCCGGGCTATGGCTACACCTTC.

The chain recombines TRBV11-2 with TRBJ2-6; no definite D call. The CDR3 consists of 15 residues. V was clipped by 5 bases and J by 4 bases, with 12 bases between them. CDR1 and CDR2 (germline): SGHAT, FQNNGV. CDR3 sequence: CASSQFSAGANVLTF. In DNA form, the CDR3 reads TGTGCCAGCAGCCAATTCAGTGCGGGGGCCAACGTCCTGACTTTC.

This clone was seen a handful of times. The rearrangement uses TRBV6-2 or TRBV6-3 and TRBJ2-1, with D tentatively TRBD1 or TRBD2 (5 bases each). The CDR3 is 14 residues long. V lost 2 bases and J lost 4, with 9 bases in between. Germline CDR1 reads MNHEY; CDR2 reads SVGEGT. The CDR3 spells CASSYTGTYNEQFF. CDR3 DNA sequence: TGTGCCAGCAGTTACACGGGGACGTACAATGAGCAGTTCTTC.

The V call is TRBV5-5, the J call TRBJ2-5, with D perhaps given as TRBD1 or TRBD2 (6 bases each). Germline CDR1 SGHKS, CDR2 YYEKEE (reference sequence). Trimming removed 4 bases at V and 2 bases at J, with 18 bases between. This CDR3 region has 16 residues. CDR3 nucleotide sequence: TGTGCCAGCAGCCCTGGACGGAGGGGGACACAAGAGACCCAGTACTTC. It codes for CASSPGRRGTQETQYF.

As to this clone: One end of the junction varies from germline; a read error may be responsible. This sequence joins TRBV7-7 and TRBJ2-7; D tentatively fits TRBD1 or TRBD2 (5 bases each). Germline V gene data show CDR1 as SSHAT and CDR2 as FNYEAQ (reference sequence). This CDR3 spans 12 amino acids. CDR3 protein: CASSPDGAEQYF. DNA of the CDR3: TGTGCTAGCAGCCCCGACGGGGCCGAGCAGTACTTC.

The chain carries TRBV28 and TRBJ2-2, with 11 bases fitting TRBD2. The CDR3 runs to 17 residues. Germline CDR1 MDHEN, CDR2 SYDVKM. With V trimmed by 3 bases and J by 1 base, 4 bases remained unmatched. The CDR3 DNA sequence: TGTGCCAGCAGTTTGGGGCTAGCGGGGGGGAACACCGGGGAGCTGTTTTTT. It yields the protein CASSLGLAGGNTGELFF.

The gene calls are TRBV5-4 and TRBJ2-2; D might be TRBD2 (5 bases). Trimming left V 1 base short and J 3 bases short, with 10 bases between. Germline assignment: CDR1 SGHNT and CDR2 YYREEE (reference sequence). The CDR3 extends over 15 amino acids. CDR3 region: CASSLSGKDTGELFF. As DNA, the CDR3 is TGTGCCAGCAGCTTGTCCGGGAAGGACACCGGGGAGCTGTTTTTT.

In DNA form, the CDR3 reads TGTGCCAGCAGTGGTCGGCGCGGGGGGGCCTCCCAAGAGACCCAGTACTTC. Translating it yields CASSGRRGGASQETQYF. The chain couples TRBV2 to TRBJ2-5; 9 bases line up with TRBD2. The V gene end was trimmed by 4 bases and the J gene end by 1 base; junction bases not matched to a gene: 10. Germline CDR1 is SNHLY and CDR2 is FYNNEI. CDR3 length equals 17 residues.

V gene TRBV19 combines with J gene TRBJ1-2; a possible D gene is TRBD1 (5 bases). V lost 7 bases, J lost 5 bases, and 11 bases lay in between. The CDR3 is 12 residues long. Germline CDR1 and CDR2: LNHDA and SQIVND (reference sequence). The CDR3 DNA follows: TGTGCCAGTAAAGGGGCTGGTTATGGCTACACCTTC. Protein product: CASKGAGYGYTF.

V and J are TRBV19 and TRBJ1-5; D is ambiguous. CDR3 length: 13 residues. The V gene's germline CDR1 is LNHDA and CDR2 SQIVND (reference sequence). Trimming took 6 bases from V and 5 from J, leaving 11 bases between them. The CDR3 reads CASRRDPDQPQHF. The CDR3 DNA reads as TGTGCCAGTAGACGGGATCCAGATCAGCCCCAGCATTTT.

CDR3 coding DNA: TGTGCCAGCAGGTCCGGGACTAGGGGCTACGAGCAGTACTTC. As protein: CASRSGTRGYEQYF. The V call is TRBV5-5, the J call TRBJ2-7; 8 bases match TRBD2. J was trimmed by 3 bases and V by 5 bases; bases with no gene match: 7. Germline CDR1 and CDR2: SGHKS and YYEKEE (reference sequence). The CDR3 is made up of 14 amino acids.

The rearrangement uses TRBV6-1 and TRBJ1-2, with 7 bases fitting TRBD1. Germline loops: CDR1 MNHNS, CDR2 SASEGT. V shed 2 bases, J shed 7 bases, and the junction held 10 bases outside the gene matches. This CDR3 spans 15 amino acids. For the CDR3, the DNA is TGTGCCAGCAGTGAAATCCCCGGACAGGCAGTTGGCTACACCTTC. Translation: CASSEIPGQAVGYTF.

The gene calls are TRBV27 and TRBJ1-2; unclear D gene. The CDR3 sequence is 13 residues long. The germline gives CDR1 MNHEY, CDR2 SMNVEV (reference sequence). V shed 2 bases and J shed 3 bases, with 7 bases lying between them. DNA for the CDR3: TGTGCCAGCAGTTTAGGGGTGGACTATGGCTACACCTTC. Translating gives CASSLGVDYGYTF.

V gene TRBV27 combines with J gene TRBJ2-7; possibly TRBD1 for D (5 bases). CDR1 is MNHEY and CDR2 is SMNVEV in the germline V gene (reference sequence). The length of the CDR3 is 12 residues. V shed 5 bases and J shed 7 bases, with 12 bases lying between them. The CDR3 is CASSTQGLEQYF. In DNA, the CDR3 is TGTGCCAGCAGTACCCAGGGTTTGGAGCAGTACTTC.

This clone appeared a few times. The chain has TRBV5-1 and TRBJ1-4, with TRBD1 matching 7 bases. CDR3 length: 15 amino acids. Per the germline V gene, CDR1 is SGHRS and CDR2 is YFSETQ. Unmatched junction bases numbered 9, after V lost 4 bases and J lost 6 bases. The DNA of the CDR3 is TGCGCCAGCAGCCCCAGGGGGACGAGGGATGAAAAACTGTTTTTT. Encoded protein: CASSPRGTRDEKLFF.

The genes are TRBV10-3 and TRBJ1-1; no definite D call. The CDR3 sequence is 15 residues long. Germline V gives CDR1 ENHRY, CDR2 SYGVKD. With 0 bases removed from V and 2 bases from J, the gap between germline ends came to 10 bases. CDR3 coding DNA: TGTGCCATCAGTGAGTCTAGAATCCGTAACACTGAAGCTTTCTTT. Translating it yields CAISESRIRNTEAFF.

The rearrangement uses TRBV29-1 and TRBJ2-7, with a possible D match to TRBD1 (6 bases). CDR1 is SQVTM and CDR2 is ANQGSEA in the germline V gene. There are 11 residues in the CDR3. V shed 5 bases and J shed 2 bases, with 7 bases lying between them. The CDR3 DNA sequence: TGCAGCGTTAGGACAGCCTACGAGCAGTACTTC. Protein: CSVRTAYEQYF.